The 14 T cell receptor beta chains below all came from one sample that was sequenced in a study of beta chain features in type 1 diabetes. Expressed TCRB transcripts were sequenced because the entire RNA isolate underwent reverse transcription. Profiling relied on immunoSEQ multiplex PCR, and the TCRdb table lists in-frame clones only, not all of them. Of 300,000 to 350,000 clones in the sample, roughly 14% were seen once. Their specific antigens are unknown. Study-wide findings and caveats: Among all four CD4+ subsets, Type 1 diabetes patients had TCRB CDR3s that were moderately but significantly shorter.

The sample consisted of naive CD4+ T cells from blood. Every receptor here comes from a woman aged 18-35 years with type 1 diabetes.

This clone was counted only a few times. The chain couples TRBV6-5 to TRBJ2-5; 7 positions match TRBD2. The CDR3 runs to 13 residues. The germline gives CDR1 MNHEY, CDR2 SVGAGI. V lost 6 bases and J lost 5; bases outside the gene matches: 6. CDR3 in amino acids: CASRTTSRETQYF. The CDR3 region has the DNA TGTGCCAGCAGAACGACTAGCCGGGAGACCCAGTACTTC.

The chain carries TRBV9 and TRBJ2-7; D remains ambiguous. Germline V lookup: CDR1 SGDLS, CDR2 YYNGEE. V lost 0 bases, J lost 6 bases, and 13 bases lay in between. The CDR3 length is 14 residues. The CDR3 DNA reads TGTGCCAGCAGCGTAGCTTCTACCTCTGGCGAGCAGTACTTC. Translation: CASSVASTSGEQYF.

The chain couples TRBV2 to TRBJ1-2; a possible D gene is TRBD1 (5 bases). CDR3 length: 13 residues. Germline CDR1 is SNHLY and CDR2 is FYNNEI. Trimming removed 5 bases from V and 8 bases from J, with 15 bases in between. The CDR3 DNA sequence: TGTGCCAGCAGTCTACAGGTTCCTCGGGGCTACACCTTC. Translated: CASSLQVPRGYTF. The full variable domain, completed using reference TRBV2 and TRBJ1-2, is EPEVTQTPSHQVTQMGQEVILRCVPISNHLYFYWYRQILGQKVEFLVSFYNNEISEKSEIFDDQFSVERPDGSNFTLKIRSTKLEDSAMYFCASSLQVPRGYTFGSGTRLTVV.

This clone was observed a handful of times. The J gene is TRBJ1-5, the V gene TRBV7-9, with unresolved D. V shed 6 bases and J shed 0 bases, with 9 bases lying between them. This CDR3 contains 14 residues. Germline CDR1 is SEHNR and CDR2 is FQNEAQ (reference sequence). The CDR3 loop reads CASSNTHSNQPQHF. CDR3 in DNA: TGTGCCAGCAGTAACACCCATAGCAATCAGCCCCAGCATTTT.

V gene TRBV28 combines with J gene TRBJ2-2; 8 bases map to TRBD2. V shed 3 bases and J 1 base; nucleotides not matched to a gene: 4. This CDR3 contains 16 residues. Germline values: CDR1 MDHEN, CDR2 SYDVKM. DNA for the CDR3: TGTGCCAGCAGTTTGTACGGGAGGGAGAACACCGGGGAGCTGTTTTTT. Translated: CASSLYGRENTGELFF.

This rearrangement joins TRBV19 to TRBJ2-1; no clear D. CDR1 and CDR2 (germline): LNHDA, SQIVND (reference sequence). The CDR3 has 15 amino acids. V was pared by 3 bases and J by 2 bases, with 11 bases between. The CDR3 nucleotides read TGTGCCAGTAGTATCCGACTTGTTACCTACAATGAGCAGTTCTTC. This encodes CASSIRLVTYNEQFF. The entire variable domain, with the rest obtained from reference TRBV19 and TRBJ2-1, is as follows: DGGITQSPKYLFRKEGQNVTLSCEQNLNHDAMYWYRQDPGQGLRLIYYSQIVNDFQKGDIAEGYSVSREKKESFPLTVTSAQKNPTAFYLCASSIRLVTYNEQFFGPGTRLTVL.

Only a few counts were recorded for this clone. V gene TRBV25-1 combines with J gene TRBJ1-1; tentative D call: TRBD1 (6 bases). V was shortened by 2 bases and J by 6 bases, with 10 bases between the two germline ends. The germline gives CDR1 MGHDK, CDR2 SYGVNS. The CDR3 is 13 amino acids. CDR3 sequence (DNA): TGTGCCAGCAGTGAAGGGGGCCGCCCTGAAGCTTTCTTT. It codes for CASSEGGRPEAFF.

This clone appeared a few times. Germline is not matched at one junction end, which may reflect a read error. The identical CDR3 is also encoded by other nucleotide sequences in the sample. The chain carries TRBV5-4 and TRBJ2-5; 12 bases align to TRBD2. CDR1 SGHNT and CDR2 YYREEE come from the germline V gene (reference sequence). The CDR3 runs to 15 residues. The CDR3 here is CASSLRLAGEETQYF. The CDR3 DNA reads TGCGCCAGCAGCCTCAGACTAGCGGGAGAAGAGACCCAGTACTTC.

This clone has only a few counts. The J gene is TRBJ2-6, the V gene TRBV5-1; a weak D match, TRBD1 (6 bases). This CDR3 contains 16 residues. CDR1 SGHRS and CDR2 YFSETQ come from the germline V gene. Trimming cost V 7 bases and J 2 bases, with 16 bases left between them. The CDR3 sequence: CASSLEGVPGANVLTF. In nucleotides, the CDR3 is TGCGCCAGCTCCTTAGAGGGGGTTCCTGGGGCCAACGTCCTGACTTTC.

V and J are TRBV15 and TRBJ2-3, with 7 bases fitting TRBD1. Trimming at V came to 0 bases and at J to 12 bases, leaving 6 bases not matched to a gene. Per germline, CDR1 LNHNV and CDR2 YYDKDF (reference sequence). The length of the CDR3 is 13 residues. The CDR3 sequence: CATSRDRQGEQYF. CDR3 sequence (DNA): TGTGCCACCAGCAGAGATCGTCAGGGGGAACAGTATTTT.

For this clone: Other DNA sequences of this sample code for an identical CDR3. The chain links TRBV19 to TRBJ2-3, with TRBD2 matching over 8 bases. V shed 6 bases and J 1 base; nucleotides not matched to a gene: 0. In germline, CDR1 is LNHDA, CDR2 SQIVND (reference sequence). The CDR3 sequence is 13 residues long. The CDR3 DNA follows: TGTGCCAGTAGGACTAGCGGCACAGATACGCAGTATTTT. Translation gives CASRTSGTDTQYF.

This chain links TRBV6-7 with TRBJ2-5; D is possibly TRBD2 (6 bases). TRBV6-7 has ORF status, its function being uncertain. The CDR3 spans 12 residues. Trimming pared 10 bases from V and 2 bases from J, leaving 11 bases between. The CDR3 loop reads CAIGDLQETQYF. DNA for the CDR3: TGTGCCATCGGGGACTTGCAAGAGACCCAGTACTTC.

To note about this clone: Other DNA sequences in the sample encode the same CDR3. The gene calls are TRBV5-4 and TRBJ2-1; 7 bases are a match to TRBD1. Per the germline V gene, CDR1 is SGHNT and CDR2 is YYREEE (reference sequence). V lost 0 bases, J lost 2 bases, and 2 bases stayed unmatched. The CDR3 covers 15 residues. The CDR3 DNA reads as TGTGCCAGCAGCTTGGGACAGGGACCCTACAATGAGCAGTTCTTC. Translated: CASSLGQGPYNEQFF.

This clone appeared a few times. This chain links TRBV21-1 with TRBJ2-7; the table's D call TRBD1 went unverified against the DNA. TRBV21-1 is assigned pseudogene status. The CDR3 extends over 14 amino acids. The CDR3 nucleotides read TGTGCCAGCAGGCTCCGGGACAGGGGCGACGAGCAGTACGTC. Protein sequence: CASRLRDRGDEQYV.